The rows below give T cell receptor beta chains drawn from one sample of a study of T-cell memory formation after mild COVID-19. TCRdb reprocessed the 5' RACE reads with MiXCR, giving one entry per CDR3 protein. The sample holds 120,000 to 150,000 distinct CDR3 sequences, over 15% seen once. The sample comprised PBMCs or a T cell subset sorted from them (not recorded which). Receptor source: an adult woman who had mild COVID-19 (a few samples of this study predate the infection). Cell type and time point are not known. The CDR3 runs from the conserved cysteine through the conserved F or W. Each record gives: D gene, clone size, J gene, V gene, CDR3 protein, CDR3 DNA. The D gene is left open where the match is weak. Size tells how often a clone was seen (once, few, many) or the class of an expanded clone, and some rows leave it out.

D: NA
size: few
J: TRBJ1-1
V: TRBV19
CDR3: CASRIWGTEAFF
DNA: TGTGCCAGTCGAATTTGGGGCACTGAAGCTTTCTTT

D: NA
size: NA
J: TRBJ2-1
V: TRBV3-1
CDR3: CASSPRALRGEQFF
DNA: TGTGCCAGCAGCCCCCGGGCCCTTCGCGGGGAGCAGTTCTTC

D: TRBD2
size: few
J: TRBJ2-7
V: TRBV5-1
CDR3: CASSVGGAYEQYF
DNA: TGCGCCAGCTCCGTCGGGGGGGCCTACGAGCAGTACTTC

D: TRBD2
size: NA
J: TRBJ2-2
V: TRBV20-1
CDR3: CSARRLAGNSKPGELFF
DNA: TGCAGTGCTAGACGACTAGCGGGTAACTCCAAGCCCGGGGAGCTGTTTTTT

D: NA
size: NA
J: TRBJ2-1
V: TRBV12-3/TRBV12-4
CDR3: CASTNLGGLKNEQFF
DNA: TGTGCCAGCACCAACCTGGGCGGTCTGAAGAATGAGCAGTTCTTC

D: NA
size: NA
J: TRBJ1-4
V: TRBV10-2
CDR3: CASRTGGEKLFF
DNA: TGCGCCAGCAGGACAGGAGGAGAAAAACTGTTTTTT

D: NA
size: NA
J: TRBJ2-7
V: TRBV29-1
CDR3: CSVDAAGKQYF
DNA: TGCAGCGTTGACGCGGCGGGTAAGCAGTACTTC

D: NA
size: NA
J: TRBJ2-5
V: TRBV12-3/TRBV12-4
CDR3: CASSLYGDGTQYF
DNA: TGTGCCAGCAGTTTATACGGAGATGGGACCCAGTACTTC

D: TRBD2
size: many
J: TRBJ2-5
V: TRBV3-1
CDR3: CASSGRDYQYQETQYF
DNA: TGTGCCAGCAGCGGACGGGACTACCAGTACCAAGAGACCCAGTACTTC

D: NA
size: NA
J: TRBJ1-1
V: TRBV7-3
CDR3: CASSPSGKGDTEAFF
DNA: TGTGCCAGCAGCCCATCAGGGAAGGGGGACACTGAAGCTTTCTTT

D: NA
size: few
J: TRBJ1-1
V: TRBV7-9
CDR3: CAAGIRVNTGNTEAFF
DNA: TGTGCCGCAGGGATCAGGGTCAATACCGGGAACACTGAAGCTTTCTTT

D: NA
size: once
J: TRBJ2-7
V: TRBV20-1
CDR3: CSATARGGLSYEQYF
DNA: TGCAGTGCTACCGCCCGGGGCGGGCTCTCCTACGAGCAGTACTTC

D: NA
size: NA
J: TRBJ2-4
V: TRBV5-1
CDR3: CASSVSGPENIQYF
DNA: TGCGCCAGCAGCGTTTCCGGGCCAGAAAACATTCAGTACTTC

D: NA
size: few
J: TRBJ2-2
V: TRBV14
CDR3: CASSQGRVHGELFF
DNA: TGTGCCAGCAGCCAAGGAAGGGTACACGGGGAGCTGTTTTTT

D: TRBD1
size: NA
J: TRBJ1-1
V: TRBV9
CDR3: CASSKRTGLNTEAFF
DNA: TGTGCCAGCAGCAAGCGGACAGGACTTAACACTGAAGCTTTCTTT

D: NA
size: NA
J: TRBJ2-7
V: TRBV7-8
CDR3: CASSAEGARYEQYF
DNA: TGTGCCAGCAGCGCAGAAGGGGCCAGGTACGAGCAGTACTTC

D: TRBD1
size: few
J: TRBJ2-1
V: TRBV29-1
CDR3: CSVREGANNEQFF
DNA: TGCAGCGTTCGAGAGGGGGCGAACAATGAGCAGTTCTTC

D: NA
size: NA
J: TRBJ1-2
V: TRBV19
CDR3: CASSIGRQILNYGYTF
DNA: TGTGCCAGTAGTATTGGAAGACAGATACTTAACTATGGCTACACCTTC

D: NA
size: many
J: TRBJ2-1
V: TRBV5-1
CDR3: CASSLADFYNEQFF
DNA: TGCGCCAGCAGCTTGGCGGACTTCTACAATGAGCAGTTCTTC

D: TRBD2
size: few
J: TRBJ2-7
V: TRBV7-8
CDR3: CASSAQTSGAYEQYF
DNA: TGTGCCAGCAGCGCCCAAACTAGCGGGGCATACGAGCAGTACTTC

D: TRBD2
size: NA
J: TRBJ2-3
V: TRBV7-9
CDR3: CASSSYFGTSFSDTQYF
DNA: TGTGCCAGCAGCTCATACTTCGGGACTAGTTTCTCAGATACGCAGTATTTT

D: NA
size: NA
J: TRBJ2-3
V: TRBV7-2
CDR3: CASSLVLRTGRQYF
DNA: TGTGCCAGCAGCTTAGTCTTAAGGACTGGTCGACAGTATTTT

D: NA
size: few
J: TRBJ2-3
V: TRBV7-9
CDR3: CASSLASSYRGTDTQYF
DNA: TGTGCCAGCAGCTTAGCGTCATCTTATCGGGGCACAGATACGCAGTATTTT

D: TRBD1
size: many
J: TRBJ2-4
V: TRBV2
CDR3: CASSASGTVKNIQYF
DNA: TGTGCCAGCAGTGCTTCCGGGACAGTCAAAAACATTCAGTACTTC

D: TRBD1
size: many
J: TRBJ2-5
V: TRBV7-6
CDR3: CASSLMGDSPVETQYF
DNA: TGTGCCAGCAGCTTGATGGGGGACAGTCCCGTGGAGACCCAGTACTTC

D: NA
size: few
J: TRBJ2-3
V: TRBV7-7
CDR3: CASNLISSRDTQYF
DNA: TGTGCCAGCAACTTGATCTCTTCTAGGGATACGCAGTATTTT

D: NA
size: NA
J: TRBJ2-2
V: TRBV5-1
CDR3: CASSLVQPGELFF
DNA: TGCGCCAGCAGCTTGGTACAGCCCGGGGAGCTGTTTTTT

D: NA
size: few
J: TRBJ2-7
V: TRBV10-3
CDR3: CATQEGGGSYEQYF
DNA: TGTGCCACGCAGGAGGGGGGTGGCTCCTACGAGCAGTACTTC

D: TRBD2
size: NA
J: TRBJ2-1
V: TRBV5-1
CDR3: CASSLTSGGAGDEQFF
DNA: TGCGCCAGCAGTTTGACTAGCGGGGGGGCTGGAGATGAGCAGTTCTTC

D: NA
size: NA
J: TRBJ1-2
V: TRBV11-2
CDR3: CASSLVRTYGYTF
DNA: TGTGCCAGCAGCTTAGTCCGGACCTATGGCTACACCTTC

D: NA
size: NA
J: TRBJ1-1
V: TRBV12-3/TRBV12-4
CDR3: CASRYRALNTEAFF
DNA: TGTGCCAGCAGATACAGGGCCCTGAACACTGAAGCTTTCTTT

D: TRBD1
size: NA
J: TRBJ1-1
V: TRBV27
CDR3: CASSLGTETTAFF
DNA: TGTGCCAGCAGTTTAGGGACAGAGACGACAGCTTTCTTT

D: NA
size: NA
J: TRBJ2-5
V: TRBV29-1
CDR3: CSVAKPPRETQYF
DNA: TGCAGCGTTGCGAAGCCTCCCCGGGAGACCCAGTACTTC

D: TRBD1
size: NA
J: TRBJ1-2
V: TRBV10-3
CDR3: CAISERQGSGYTF
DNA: TGTGCCATCAGTGAGCGACAGGGTTCTGGCTACACCTTC

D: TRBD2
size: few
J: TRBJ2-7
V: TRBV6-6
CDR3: CASSTRGLAGWDEQYF
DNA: TGTGCCAGCAGTACCCGTGGACTAGCGGGATGGGACGAGCAGTACTTC

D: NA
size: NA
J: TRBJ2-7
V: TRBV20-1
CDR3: CSASIGWVREQYF
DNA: TGCAGTGCTAGCATAGGGTGGGTGAGGGAGCAGTACTTC

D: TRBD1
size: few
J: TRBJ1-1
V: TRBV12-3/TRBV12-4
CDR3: CASLNSGTVNTEAFF
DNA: TGTGCCAGCCTGAACTCCGGGACAGTGAACACTGAAGCTTTCTTT

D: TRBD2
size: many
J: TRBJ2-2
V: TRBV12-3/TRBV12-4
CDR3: CASNPGTSGRSVNTGELFF
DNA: TGTGCCAGCAACCCCGGGACTAGCGGGAGATCGGTTAACACCGGGGAGCTGTTTTTT

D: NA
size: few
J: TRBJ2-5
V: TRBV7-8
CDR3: CASSLGSGSLETQYF
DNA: TGTGCCAGCAGCTTGGGTAGTGGTAGCTTAGAGACCCAGTACTTC

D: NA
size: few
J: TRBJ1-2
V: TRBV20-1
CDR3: CSATGGAGLSYGYTF
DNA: TGCAGTGCTACGGGAGGGGCCGGACTTAGCTATGGCTACACCTTC

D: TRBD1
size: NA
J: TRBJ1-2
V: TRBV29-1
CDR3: CSASGGRGYTF
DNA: TGCAGCGCCTCAGGGGGCCGAGGCTACACCTTC

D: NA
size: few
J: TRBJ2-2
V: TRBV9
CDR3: CASSTRGVGTGELFF
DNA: TGTGCCAGCAGCACCCGGGGTGTGGGCACCGGGGAGCTGTTTTTT

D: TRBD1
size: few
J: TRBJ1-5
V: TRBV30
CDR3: CAWSWQGDQPQHF
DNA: TGTGCCTGGAGTTGGCAGGGGGACCAGCCCCAGCATTTT

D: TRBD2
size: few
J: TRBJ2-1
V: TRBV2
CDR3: CASSPDGTSGGGKQFF
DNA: TGTGCCAGCAGCCCAGACGGGACTAGCGGGGGGGGAAAGCAGTTCTTC

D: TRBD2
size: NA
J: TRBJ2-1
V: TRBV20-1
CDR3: CSASSPSGRADEQFF
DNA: TGCAGTGCTAGCTCGCCTAGCGGGAGGGCAGATGAGCAGTTCTTC

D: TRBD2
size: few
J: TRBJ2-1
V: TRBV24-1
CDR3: CATSVTSGSLYNEQFF
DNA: TGTGCCACCAGTGTAACTAGCGGGAGTTTATACAATGAGCAGTTCTTC